The 5 T cell receptor beta chains below were found in one sample sequenced in a study of regulatory T cells in long-lasting Graves disease. Documented time point: persistent/refractory GD, antithyroid drugs over 5 years with positive TRAb. There was RNA extracted from PBMCs, and the TCR library was made from it. Libraries of TCR beta came from iRepertoire HTBI primers plus Arm-PCR of CDR3 regions. TCRdb used MiXCR to reprocess the multiplex PCR reads, holding one entry per CDR3 protein. The sample shows around 460,000 distinct CDR3 sequences, about 20% of them seen only once. Here the sequenced sample was peripheral blood mononuclear cells (PBMCs), taken when the disease was refractory, from a patient treated with antithyroid drugs. The receptors come from a female donor with Graves disease.

The chain recombines TRBV24-1 with TRBJ2-3, with D unresolved. Trimming left V 4 bases short and J 6 bases short, with 10 bases between. The germline V gene has CDR1 KGHDR and CDR2 SFDVKD. CDR3 length equals 13 residues. The CDR3 DNA follows: TGTGCCACCAGTGACTCTCATGGGGATACGCAGTATTTT. Amino acids: CATSDSHGDTQYF.

This clonotype was observed at least ten times. The chain uses TRBV12-3 or TRBV12-4 and TRBJ1-2, with 7 bases that match TRBD1. This CDR3 comprises 14 residues. Germline trimming cut 4 bases from V and 8 bases from J; bases unmatched to any gene: 10. The CDR3 loop reads CASSSSLTGTGYTF. In DNA, the CDR3 is TGTGCCAGCAGTTCTTCATTGACAGGGACCGGCTACACCTTC.

This clonotype was counted a few times. V is TRBV7-2 and J is TRBJ2-2; a possible D gene is TRBD1 (6 bases). Germline V gene sequence: CDR1 SGHTA, CDR2 FQGNSA. The ends were cut back, 1 base at V and 0 bases at J, with 9 bases in the middle. The CDR3 is 16 residues long. CDR3 sequence (DNA): TGTGCCAGCAGCTTAGGTTGGGGGCCGAACACCGGGGAGCTGTTTTTT. It translates to CASSLGWGPNTGELFF.

The CDR3 DNA follows: TGTGCCAGCAGTACTCCCGGGAGCTACGAGCAGTACTTC. Translated: CASSTPGSYEQYF. The chain carries TRBV6-1 and TRBJ2-7; a weak D match, TRBD2 (6 bases). Trimming took off 5 bases at V and 3 bases at J, with 11 bases between the two ends. The germline V gene encodes CDR1 MNHNS and CDR2 SASEGT. This CDR3 comprises 13 residues.

Notes on this clonotype: A read error may be the cause here, since a much bigger clone is one base away. This chain joins TRBV7-2 and TRBJ1-3; no firm D call. Germline V gene lookup returns CDR1 SGHTA and CDR2 FQGNSA. The CDR3 has 13 residues. The CDR3 DNA is TGTGCCAGCAGGATACCCTCTGGAAGCACCATATATTTT. This gives the protein CASRIPSGSTIYF.